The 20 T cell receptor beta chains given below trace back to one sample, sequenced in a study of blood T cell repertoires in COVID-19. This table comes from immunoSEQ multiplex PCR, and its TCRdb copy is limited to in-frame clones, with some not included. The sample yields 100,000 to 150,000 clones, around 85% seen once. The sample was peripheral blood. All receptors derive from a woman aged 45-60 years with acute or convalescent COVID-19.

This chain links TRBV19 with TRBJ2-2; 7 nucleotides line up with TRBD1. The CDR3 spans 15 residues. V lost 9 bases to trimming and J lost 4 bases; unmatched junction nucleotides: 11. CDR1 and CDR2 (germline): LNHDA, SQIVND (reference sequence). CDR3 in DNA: TGTGCCAGCAGGCAACTAGACAGGGCCACCGGGGAGCTGTTTTTT. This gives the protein CASRQLDRATGELFF.

Here the CDR3 reads CASSINPGQGASPLHF. Here the CDR3 DNA reads TGTGCCAGCAGCATTAATCCGGGACAGGGGGCATCACCCCTCCACTTT. The chain joins TRBV27 to TRBJ1-6, with TRBD1 matching over 12 bases. This CDR3 spans 16 amino acids. Germline trimming cut 6 bases from V and 10 bases from J; bases unmatched to any gene: 10. CDR1 and CDR2 (germline): MNHEY, SMNVEV (reference sequence).

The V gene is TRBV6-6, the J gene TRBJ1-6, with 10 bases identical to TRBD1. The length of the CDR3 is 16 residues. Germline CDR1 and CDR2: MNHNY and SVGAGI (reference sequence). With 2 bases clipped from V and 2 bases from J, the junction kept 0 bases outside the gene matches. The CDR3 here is CASSYGTGAYNSPLHF. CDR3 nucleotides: TGTGCCAGCAGTTACGGGACAGGGGCCTATAATTCACCCCTCCACTTT.

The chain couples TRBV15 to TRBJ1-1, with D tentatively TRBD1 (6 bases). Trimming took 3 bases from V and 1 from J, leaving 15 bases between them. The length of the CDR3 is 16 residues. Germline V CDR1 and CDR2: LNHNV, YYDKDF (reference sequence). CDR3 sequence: CATSRAPTGGNTEAFF. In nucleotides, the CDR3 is TGTGCCACCAGCAGGGCACCGACAGGAGGGAACACTGAAGCTTTCTTT.

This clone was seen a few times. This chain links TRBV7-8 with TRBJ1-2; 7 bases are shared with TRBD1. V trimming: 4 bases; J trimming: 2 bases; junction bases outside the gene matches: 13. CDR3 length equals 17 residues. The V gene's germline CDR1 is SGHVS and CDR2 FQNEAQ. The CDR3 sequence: CASSSRDRPFQNYGYTF. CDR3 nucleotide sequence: TGTGCCAGCAGCTCCCGGGACAGACCTTTTCAAAACTATGGCTACACCTTC.

CDR3: CASSSDRGLPGELFF. The CDR3, as DNA: TGCGCCAGCAGTTCGGACAGGGGGCTCCCCGGGGAGCTGTTTTTT. The chain links TRBV5-1 to TRBJ2-2; 11 nucleotides align to TRBD1. Germline trimming cut 5 bases from V and 6 bases from J; bases unmatched to any gene: 6. The CDR3 length is 15 residues. CDR1 is SGHRS, CDR2 YFSETQ, per germline.

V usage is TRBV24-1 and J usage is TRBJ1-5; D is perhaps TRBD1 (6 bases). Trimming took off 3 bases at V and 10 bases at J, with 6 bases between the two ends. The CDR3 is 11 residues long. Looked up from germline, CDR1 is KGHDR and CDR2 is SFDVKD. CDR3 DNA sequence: TGTGCCACCAGTGATGGGGGCCCCCAGCATTTT. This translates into CATSDGGPQHF.

CDR3 amino acids: CASSLLGNTIYF. CDR3 bases: TGTGCCAGCAGTCTCCTTGGAAACACCATATATTTT. The rearrangement joins TRBV5-5 to TRBJ1-3; D call uncertain. The CDR3 is made up of 12 amino acids. Trimming removed 5 bases at V and 3 bases at J, with 6 bases between. CDR1 is SGHKS, CDR2 YYEKEE, per germline (reference sequence).

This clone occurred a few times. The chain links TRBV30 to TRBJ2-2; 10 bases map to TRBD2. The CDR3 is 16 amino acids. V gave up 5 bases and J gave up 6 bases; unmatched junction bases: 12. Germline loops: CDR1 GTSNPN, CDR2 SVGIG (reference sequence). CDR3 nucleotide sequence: TGTGCCTGGGGGCCCCGGGGACTAGCGTTTTCCGGGGAGCTGTTTTTT. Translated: CAWGPRGLAFSGELFF.

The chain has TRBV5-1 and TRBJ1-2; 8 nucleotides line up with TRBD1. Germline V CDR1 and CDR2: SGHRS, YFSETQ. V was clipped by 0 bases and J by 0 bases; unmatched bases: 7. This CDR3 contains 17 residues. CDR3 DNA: TGCGCCAGCAGCTTGGAGGGACAGGCAAACCCTAACTATGGCTACACCTTC. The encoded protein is CASSLEGQANPNYGYTF. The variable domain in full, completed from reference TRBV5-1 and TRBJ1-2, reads KAGVTQTPRYLIKTRGQQVTLSCSPISGHRSVSWYQQTPGQGLQFLFEYFSETQRNKGNFPGRFSGRQFSNSRSEMNVSTLELGDSALYLCASSLEGQANPNYGYTFGSGTRLTVV.

CDR3 in amino acids: CSVAGTSGVNYEQYF. The CDR3 nucleotides read TGCAGCGTTGCCGGGACTAGCGGAGTCAACTACGAGCAGTACTTC. The genes are TRBV29-1 and TRBJ2-7; TRBD2 aligns across 11 bases. CDR3 length: 15 residues. Germline V CDR1 and CDR2: SQVTM, ANQGSEA. V gave up 4 bases and J gave up 3 bases; unmatched junction bases: 8.

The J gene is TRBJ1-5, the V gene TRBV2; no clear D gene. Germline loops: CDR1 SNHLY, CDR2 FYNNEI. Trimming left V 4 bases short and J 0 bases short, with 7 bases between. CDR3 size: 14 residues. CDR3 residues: CASSGAASNQPQHF. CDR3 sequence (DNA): TGTGCCAGCAGTGGCGCCGCTAGCAATCAGCCCCAGCATTTT.

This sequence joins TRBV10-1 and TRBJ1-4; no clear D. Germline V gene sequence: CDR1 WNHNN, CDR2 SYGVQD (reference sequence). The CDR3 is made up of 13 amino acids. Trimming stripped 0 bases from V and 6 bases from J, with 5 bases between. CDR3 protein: CASSESHDEKLFF. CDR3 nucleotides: TGCGCCAGCAGTGAGTCACACGATGAAAAACTGTTTTTT.

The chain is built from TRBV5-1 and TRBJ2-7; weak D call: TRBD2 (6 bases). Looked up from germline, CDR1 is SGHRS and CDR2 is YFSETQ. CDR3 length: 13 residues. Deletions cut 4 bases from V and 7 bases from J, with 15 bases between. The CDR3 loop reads CASSLDYIREQYF. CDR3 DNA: TGCGCCAGCAGCCTGGACTATATTAGGGAGCAGTACTTC.

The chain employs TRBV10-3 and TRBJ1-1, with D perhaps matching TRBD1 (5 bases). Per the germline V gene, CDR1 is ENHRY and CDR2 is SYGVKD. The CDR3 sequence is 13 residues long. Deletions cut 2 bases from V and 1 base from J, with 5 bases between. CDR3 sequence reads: CAISEDRNTEAFF. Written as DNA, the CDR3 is TGTGCCATCAGTGAGGACAGGAACACTGAAGCTTTCTTT.

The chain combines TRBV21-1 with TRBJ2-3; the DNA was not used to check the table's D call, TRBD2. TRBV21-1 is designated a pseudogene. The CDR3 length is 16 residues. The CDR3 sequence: CASTGLAGGPTDTQYF. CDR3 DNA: TGTGCCAGCACCGGACTAGCGGGGGGTCCCACAGATACGCAGTATTTT.

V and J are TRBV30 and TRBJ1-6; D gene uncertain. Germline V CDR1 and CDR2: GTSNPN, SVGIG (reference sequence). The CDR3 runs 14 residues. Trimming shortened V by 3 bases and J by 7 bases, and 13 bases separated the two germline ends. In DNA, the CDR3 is TGTGCCTGGAGAAGTGGACCGGGAAATTCACCCCTCCACTTT. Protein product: CAWRSGPGNSPLHF.

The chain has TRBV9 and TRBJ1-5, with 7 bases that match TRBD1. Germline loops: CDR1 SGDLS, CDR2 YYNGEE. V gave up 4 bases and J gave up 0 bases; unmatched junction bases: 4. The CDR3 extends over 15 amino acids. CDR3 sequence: CASSPTGVSNQPQHF. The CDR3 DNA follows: TGTGCCAGCAGCCCAACAGGGGTTAGCAATCAGCCCCAGCATTTT.

Here the CDR3 DNA reads TGTGCCAGCAGCTTGGGAGGGGGTGAAAAACTGTTTTTT. It codes for CASSLGGGEKLFF. The chain employs TRBV5-6 and TRBJ1-4; perhaps TRBD1 as D (6 bases). Germline V gene sequence: CDR1 SGHDT, CDR2 YYEEEE. The CDR3 has 13 residues. V lost 0 bases and J 7 bases, leaving 7 bases between the germline ends.

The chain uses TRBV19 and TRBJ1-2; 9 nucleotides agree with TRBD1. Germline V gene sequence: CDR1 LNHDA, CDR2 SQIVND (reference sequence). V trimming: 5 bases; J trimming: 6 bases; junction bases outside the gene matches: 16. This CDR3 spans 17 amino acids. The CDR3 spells CASSPQGQGLMIHGYTF. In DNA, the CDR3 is TGTGCCAGTAGTCCTCAGGGACAGGGCCTTATGATCCATGGCTACACCTTC.